This passage covers 23 T cell receptor beta chains from one sample sequenced in a study of T cells expressing NK-cell markers. Each CDR3 protein gets one entry in TCRdb, which reprocessed the 5' RACE reads and gives no DNA. Recorded for this sample: 130,000 to 150,000 distinct CDR3 sequences. Sequences were obtained from blood T cells: a sorted CD56 or NKG2C T cell subset, CD4+ or CD8+ T cells, or bulk PBMC T cells (not recorded which). These receptors originate from a man between 18 and 35 years old in good health.

V and J are TRBV18 and TRBJ2-3; TCRdb outputs TRBD1, but without DNA this stays unchecked. CDR3 length: 17 amino acids. From germline, CDR1 is KGHSH and CDR2 LQKENI. CDR3: CASSPPEEAWGTDTQYF.

The chain is built from TRBV20-1 and TRBJ2-7; TCRdb names TRBD1, which stays unverified in the absence of DNA. The CDR3 runs to 14 residues. Per the germline V gene, CDR1 is DFQATT and CDR2 is SNEGSKA (reference sequence). CDR3 in amino acids: CSALRLTGAYEQYF.

The chain is built from TRBV7-8 and TRBJ2-2; no DNA is available, so the TRBD1 call from TCRdb remains unchecked. Germline loops: CDR1 SGHVS, CDR2 FQNEAQ. The CDR3 totals 12 residues. The CDR3 region is CASSPRGGELFF.

The chain combines TRBV27 with TRBJ2-3; there is no DNA to check the TCRdb D call of TRBD2. The germline gives CDR1 MNHEY, CDR2 SMNVEV (reference sequence). There are 15 residues in the CDR3. CDR3 amino acids: CASSILAGGPNTQYF.

The gene calls are TRBV7-9 and TRBJ2-3; TCRdb gives TRBD2 as the D gene, but with no DNA this cannot be confirmed. CDR3 length: 15 amino acids. Germline CDR1 and CDR2: SEHNR and FQNEAQ (reference sequence). CDR3 in amino acids: CASSLSAGRTDTQYF. The whole variable domain, filled in from reference TRBV7-9 and TRBJ2-3, reads DTGVSQNPRHKITKRGQNVTFRCDPISEHNRLYWYRQTLGQGPEFLTYFQNEAQLEKSRLLSDRFSAERPKGSFSTLEIQRTEQGDSAMYLCASSLSAGRTDTQYFGPGTRLTVL.

The chain links TRBV2 to TRBJ2-1; the TRBD2 assignment by TCRdb is unverifiable without DNA. There are 14 residues in the CDR3. Germline CDR1 SNHLY, CDR2 FYNNEI. The CDR3 loop reads CASSGPTGPYEQFF.

The chain combines TRBV7-9 with TRBJ1-1; there is no DNA to check the TCRdb D call of TRBD1. CDR1 SEHNR and CDR2 FQNEAQ come from the germline V gene (reference sequence). This CDR3 comprises 14 residues. CDR3 amino acids: CASSLGTGNTEAFF.

The gene calls are TRBV18 and TRBJ2-7; the D call of TRBD1 rests on TCRdb alone, since no DNA is present to check it. CDR1 is KGHSH, CDR2 LQKENI, per germline. The CDR3 length is 15 residues. The CDR3 loop is CASSPKQGLSYEQYF.

This chain connects TRBV13 to TRBJ2-1; there is no DNA to check the TCRdb D call of TRBD2. The CDR3 length is 14 residues. Germline CDR1 and CDR2: PRHDT and FYEKMQ (reference sequence). The CDR3 region is CASVPWVADNEQFF.

V is TRBV25-1 and J is TRBJ2-1. Germline V lookup: CDR1 MGHDK, CDR2 SYGVNS. This CDR3 comprises 13 residues. The CDR3: CASSDPQHNEQFF.

This sequence joins TRBV27 and TRBJ1-3; lacking DNA, the TRBD1 call made by TCRdb goes unchecked. This CDR3 contains 13 residues. Germline CDR1 and CDR2: MNHEY and SMNVEV (reference sequence). The CDR3 spells CASSPRQGGTIYF.

The rearrangement joins TRBV28 to TRBJ2-5. Germline V lookup: CDR1 MDHEN, CDR2 SYDVKM. The CDR3 contains 15 residues. The CDR3 loop reads CASSLPSQVLQTQYF.

This chain connects TRBV6-1 to TRBJ2-7; TCRdb picks TRBD1, but there is no DNA to check that call. CDR3 length: 13 amino acids. Looked up from germline, CDR1 is MNHNS and CDR2 is SASEGT. This CDR3 reads CASSPGSQYEQYF.

The chain links TRBV19 to TRBJ2-3. This CDR3 is built from 13 residues. Germline assignment: CDR1 LNHDA and CDR2 SQIVND (reference sequence). CDR3: CASSGSAPDTQYF.

The chain is built from TRBV11-2 and TRBJ2-5. CDR1 and CDR2 (germline): SGHAT, FQNNGV. This CDR3 region has 13 residues. The CDR3 sequence: CASSRQYQETQYF.

This chain uses TRBV7-8 with TRBJ2-2; with no DNA, the TCRdb D assignment of TRBD1 cannot be verified. This CDR3 contains 17 residues. The V gene's germline CDR1 is SGHVS and CDR2 FQNEAQ. Here the CDR3 reads CASSLERTGASTGELFF. The full variable domain, in which reference TRBV7-8 and TRBJ2-2 provide the parts outside the CDR3, is GAGVSQSPRYKVAKRGQDVALRCDPISGHVSLFWYQQALGQGPEFLTYFQNEAQLDKSGLPSDRFFAERPEGSVSTLKIQRTQQEDSAVYLCASSLERTGASTGELFFGEGSRLTVL.

The rearrangement uses TRBV30 and TRBJ1-5; there is no DNA to check the TCRdb D call of TRBD1. The CDR3 extends over 14 amino acids. The germline gives CDR1 GTSNPN, CDR2 SVGIG (reference sequence). CDR3 region: CAWSVGAGDQPQHF.

The chain has TRBV12-3 or TRBV12-4 and TRBJ2-7. The CDR3 runs 14 residues. CDR3: CASSTHQGSYEQYF.

The rearrangement links TRBV3-1 to TRBJ2-7; TCRdb's assignment of TRBD2 cannot be checked, as there is no DNA. CDR3 length: 16 amino acids. Germline V gene sequence: CDR1 LGHDT, CDR2 YNNKEL (reference sequence). The CDR3 sequence: CASSQGISGRTYEQYF.

Here the CDR3 reads CASSFSGSSSYNEQFF. The chain employs TRBV7-2 and TRBJ2-1. The CDR3 runs 16 residues. Germline V gene data show CDR1 as SGHTA and CDR2 as FQGNSA.

V gene TRBV7-9 combines with J gene TRBJ2-5. CDR1 and CDR2 (germline): SEHNR, FQNEAQ (reference sequence). The CDR3 runs 12 residues. CDR3 region: CASSFATETQYF.

This chain connects TRBV4-1 to TRBJ2-7; TCRdb gives TRBD2 as the D gene, but with no DNA this cannot be confirmed. The CDR3 loop spans 15 amino acids. Germline CDR1 reads MGHRA; CDR2 reads YSYEKL. The CDR3: CASSHHGLPHHEQYF.

The chain joins TRBV4-3 to TRBJ2-1; TCRdb proposes TRBD1, but this gene call is untestable without DNA. The germline V gene has CDR1 LGHNA and CDR2 YSLEER. The CDR3 loop spans 15 amino acids. This chain's CDR3 is CASSQTQGNYNEQFF.